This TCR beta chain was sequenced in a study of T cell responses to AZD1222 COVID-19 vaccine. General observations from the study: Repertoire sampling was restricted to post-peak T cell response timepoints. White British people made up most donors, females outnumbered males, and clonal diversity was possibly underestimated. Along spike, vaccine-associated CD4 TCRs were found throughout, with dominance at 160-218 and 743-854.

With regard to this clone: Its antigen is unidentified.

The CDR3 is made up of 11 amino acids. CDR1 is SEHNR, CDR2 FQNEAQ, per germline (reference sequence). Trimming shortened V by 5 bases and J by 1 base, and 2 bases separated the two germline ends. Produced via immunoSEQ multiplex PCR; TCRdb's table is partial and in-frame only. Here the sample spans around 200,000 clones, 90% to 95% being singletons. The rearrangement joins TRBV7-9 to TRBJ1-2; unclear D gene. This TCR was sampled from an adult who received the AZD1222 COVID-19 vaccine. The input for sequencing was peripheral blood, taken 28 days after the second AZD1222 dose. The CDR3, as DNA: TGTGCCAGCAGCGATAACTATGGCTACACCTTC. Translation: CASSDNYGYTF.